Described below is a single TCR beta chain sequence and its context. This sample is drawn from a study of low-dose radiotherapy and immunotherapy resistance in tumors. Across the whole study: Fractions of 1 Gy went to Cohort 2 every two weeks, for 13 Gy over 26 weeks. For four cycles from cycle 1 day 1, patients took 300 mg oral aspirin daily.

Time point described: before trial treatment. Donors were administered nivolumab, ipilimumab, aspirin and low-dose cyclophosphamide, together with low-dose radiotherapy. Trimming at V came to 2 bases and at J to 3 bases, leaving 6 bases not matched to a gene. CDR1 is SGHKS and CDR2 is YYEKEE in the germline V gene (reference sequence). CDR3 length: 15 residues. Alpha and beta chains were covered, as first-strand cDNA relied on TRAV- and TRBV-specific primers. A roughly 20-cycle PCR with a constant-region primer and V-primer adapter amplified TCRs. In vitro transcription served to amplify the isolated mRNA. Each CDR3 protein gets one entry after TCRdb re-called the reads with MiXCR. The sample lists 60,000 to 90,000 distinct CDR3 sequences, roughly 30% occurring once.

The material was PBMCs, obtained before treatment. The rearrangement links TRBV5-5 to TRBJ2-5, with TRBD2 matching 8 bases. This sequence originates from a female donor with ovarian cancer. Here the CDR3 reads CASSFQRGSKETQYF. CDR3 in DNA: TGTGCCAGCAGCTTTCAGCGGGGGTCTAAAGAGACCCAGTACTTC.